These 11 T cell receptor beta chains originate from one sample sequenced in a study of cytomegalovirus exposure and HLA in healthy donors. The PCR was carried out with 60 Vbeta primers and 13 Jbeta primers. Data came from immunoSEQ multiplex PCR; TCRdb stores just in-frame clones and leaves some out. Found here are approximately 58,000 clones; the top ten clones hold approximately 9.9%. The sequencing input was PBMCs. The receptors originated from a woman aged 45-65 years in good health and CMV-seropositive.

In DNA, the CDR3 is TGTGCCAGCACAGGGACACTGAACACTGAAGCTTTCTTT. This codes for CASTGTLNTEAFF. The V gene is TRBV6-1, the J gene TRBJ1-1; maybe TRBD1 (6 bases). CDR3 length equals 13 residues. Trimming pared 7 bases from V and 0 bases from J, leaving 9 bases between. Germline V gives CDR1 MNHNS, CDR2 SASEGT.

The chain combines TRBV27 with TRBJ2-3; possible D gene TRBD2, 6 bases. From germline, CDR1 is MNHEY and CDR2 SMNVEV (reference sequence). This CDR3 has 16 residues. Trimming left V 3 bases short and J 3 bases short, with 16 bases between. DNA for the CDR3: TGTGCCAGCAGTTTTTGGGCCCTTCGGGGGACAGATACGCAGTATTTT. This encodes CASSFWALRGTDTQYF.

This sequence joins TRBV5-1 and TRBJ2-5; D not resolved. Germline assignment: CDR1 SGHRS and CDR2 YFSETQ. This CDR3 has 12 amino acids. V lost 3 bases to trimming and J lost 4 bases, with 7 bases between them. The CDR3 region has the DNA TGCGCCAGCAGCTCTCTGTTAGAGACCCAGTACTTC. Translating gives CASSSLLETQYF.

V usage is TRBV5-3 and J usage is TRBJ1-5; D remains ambiguous. TRBV5-3 is known as an ORF, though its function is uncertain. V lost 0 bases and J 0 bases, leaving 16 bases between the germline ends. The CDR3 is 18 residues long. The CDR3 DNA sequence: TGTGCCAGAAGCTTGGATGGCGGGCTGGGATTTAGCAATCAGCCCCAGCATTTT. As protein: CARSLDGGLGFSNQPQHF.

In DNA, the CDR3 is TGTGCCAGCTCACCACCGAGCTACAATGAGCAGTTCTTC. Protein product: CASSPPSYNEQFF. V gene TRBV18 combines with J gene TRBJ2-1; D uncertain. CDR1 is KGHSH, CDR2 LQKENI, per germline. This CDR3 is built from 13 residues. Trimming removed 0 bases at V and 3 bases at J, with 3 bases between.

The chain employs TRBV7-9 and TRBJ1-4; 7 nucleotides agree with TRBD1. Germline CDR1 is SEHNR and CDR2 is FQNEAQ (reference sequence). The CDR3 length is 17 residues. Unmatched junction bases numbered 5, after V lost 1 base and J lost 0 bases. Here the CDR3 reads CASSLGVGTATNEKLFF. The CDR3 bases are TGTGCCAGCAGCTTAGGAGTTGGGACAGCAACTAATGAAAAACTGTTTTTT.

CDR3 coding DNA: TGTGCCAGCAGTGGGAAGGAGGGGACGGGGGTTAGCAATCAGCCCCAGCATTTT. Translated, it gives CASSGKEGTGVSNQPQHF. The J gene is TRBJ1-5, the V gene TRBV6-1; TRBD1 is a possible D gene (5 bases). The V gene's germline CDR1 is MNHNS and CDR2 SASEGT. The CDR3 runs to 18 residues. With 4 bases removed from V and 0 bases from J, the gap between germline ends came to 19 bases.

The chain recombines TRBV7-3 with TRBJ2-1, with D possibly TRBD2 on 7 matching bases. The CDR3 runs to 14 residues. V gave up 5 bases and J gave up 2 bases, with 10 bases separating them. Germline loops: CDR1 SGHTA, CDR2 FQGTGA. CDR3 in amino acids: CASSPGGPYNEQFF. The CDR3, as DNA: TGTGCCAGCAGCCCGGGGGGCCCCTACAATGAGCAGTTCTTC.

This chain connects TRBV5-1 to TRBJ1-4; no reliable D call. The length of the CDR3 is 16 residues. Germline V gives CDR1 SGHRS, CDR2 YFSETQ. Trimming removed 7 bases from V and 4 bases from J, with 20 bases in between. The CDR3 sequence: CASAPEPTRINEKLFF. In DNA, the CDR3 is TGCGCCAGCGCCCCTGAGCCGACAAGGATTAATGAAAAACTGTTTTTT.

The chain is built from TRBV7-9 and TRBJ1-2; D gene uncertain. The CDR3 extends over 15 amino acids. Per the germline V gene, CDR1 is SEHNR and CDR2 is FQNEAQ (reference sequence). With 1 base removed from V and 1 base from J, the gap between germline ends came to 10 bases. The CDR3 sequence is CASSLVGDLNYGYTF. DNA for the CDR3: TGTGCCAGCAGCTTAGTAGGAGACCTTAACTATGGCTACACCTTC.

Of note for this clone: Its ends do not fully match the called genes, so a read error is possible. The V call is TRBV6-5, the J call TRBJ2-7; possibly TRBD1 for D (6 bases). This CDR3 is built from 11 residues. Germline CDR1 MNHEY, CDR2 SVGAGI. The CDR3 region is CASSSRGHHQF. CDR3 coding DNA: TGTGCCAGCAGTTCCCGGGGACATCACCAATTC.